The TCR beta chain described here comes from a study of cytomegalovirus exposure and HLA in healthy donors. Profiling relied on immunoSEQ multiplex PCR, and the TCRdb table lists in-frame clones only, not all of them. This sample carries around 66,000 clones, approximately 96% of them seen once, and the ten largest clones take around 1.6%. To note about this clone: The antigen is undetermined.

Germline V gene lookup returns CDR1 MGHRA and CDR2 YSYEKL. The CDR3 extends over 16 amino acids. Trimming cost V 5 bases and J 3 bases; bases outside gene matches: 9. General observations from the study: Specificity of three CMV-associated chains for CMV antigens was verified in vitro. The investigators catalogued 150 to 200 TCR beta chains as cytomegalovirus-associated. It was found in a later analysis that first-cohort TCR clusters tended to co-occur in the roughly 120 validation repertoires. Rare TCR sequences dominated, though some public TCRs recurred in many donors.

The source is a woman aged 18-29 years in good health and CMV-seropositive. The chain has TRBV4-1 and TRBJ2-3; 9 bases agree with TRBD2. The sample was PBMCs. The CDR3 reads CASSLGLAIWTDTQYF. For the CDR3, the DNA is TGCGCCAGCAGCTTAGGACTAGCGATTTGGACAGATACGCAGTATTTT.